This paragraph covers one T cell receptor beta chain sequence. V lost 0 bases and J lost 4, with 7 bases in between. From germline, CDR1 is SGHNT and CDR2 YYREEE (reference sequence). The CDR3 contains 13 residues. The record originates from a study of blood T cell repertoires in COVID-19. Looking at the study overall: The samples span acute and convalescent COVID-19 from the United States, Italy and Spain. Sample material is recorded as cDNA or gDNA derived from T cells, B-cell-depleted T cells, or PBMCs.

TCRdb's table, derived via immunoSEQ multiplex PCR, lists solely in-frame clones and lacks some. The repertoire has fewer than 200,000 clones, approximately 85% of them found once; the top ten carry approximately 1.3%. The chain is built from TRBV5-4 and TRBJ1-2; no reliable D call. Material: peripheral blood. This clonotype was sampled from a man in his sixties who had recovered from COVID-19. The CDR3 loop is CASSLGSFYGYTF. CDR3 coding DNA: TGTGCCAGCAGCTTGGGCAGTTTCTATGGCTACACCTTC. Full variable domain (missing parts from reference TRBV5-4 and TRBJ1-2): ETGVTQSPTHLIKTRGQQVTLRCSSQSGHNTVSWYQQALGQGPQFIFQYYREEENGRGNFPPRFSGLQFPNYSSELNVNALELDDSALYLCASSLGSFYGYTFGSGTRLTVV.